This T cell receptor beta chain stems from a study of metastatic and nonmetastatic thyroid tumors. Study overall: Thyroid patients, malignant and benign, had repertoires compared across blood and tumor or nodule tissue.

There are many counts of this clone. The antigen remains unidentified. Original analysis: Researchers built a distant-metastasis classifier for papillary thyroid cancer that drew on CDR3 differences across clinicopathological groups. TCRdb re-processed the PCR reads through MiXCR. It is TCRdb's table, rather than the study itself, that gives the V and J calls and clone size. The repertoire has 35,000 to 40,000 clones, about 26% of them found once; the top ten carry roughly a tenth. Notes on the study in general: Malignant thyroid tumors reportedly had TCR beta diversity that was significantly higher than in benign nodules, in blood and tumor.

The CDR3 contains 15 residues. The V segment lost 6 bases and the J segment 5 bases; nucleotides outside the gene matches: 7. In germline, CDR1 is LNHDA, CDR2 SQIVND (reference sequence). Every patient was untreated before thyroid surgery. V usage is TRBV19 and J usage is TRBJ2-2, with 9 bases identical to TRBD2. Sequenced: blood. This sequence was found in a male donor with papillary thyroid cancer or a benign thyroid nodule (not recorded which). Some clones in this sample may be carry-over from other donors' samples. CDR3 sequence reads: CASRGELAGTGELFF. DNA of the CDR3: TGTGCCAGTAGGGGGGAGCTAGCGGGAACCGGGGAGCTGTTTTTT.